Presented here are 7 T cell receptor beta chains from one specimen sequenced in a study of neurological immune-mediated disorders. Time point denoted: longitudinal time-point 1 (baseline). Each CDR3 protein gets one entry after TCRdb re-called the 5' RACE reads with MiXCR. The sample includes under 90,000 distinct CDR3 sequences, 10% to 13% of them seen just once. Sample: PBMCs. These receptors were obtained from a man younger than 40 in good health.

This clonotype was picked up many times. The V gene is TRBV6-2 or TRBV6-3, the J gene TRBJ2-3; D gene uncertain. The CDR3 totals 15 residues. Trimming shortened V by 9 bases and J by 4 bases, and 20 bases separated the two germline ends. CDR1 MNHEY and CDR2 SVGEGT come from the germline V gene. CDR3 protein: CARKRPSRWADTQYF. The DNA of the CDR3 is TGTGCCAGAAAAAGACCCTCAAGGTGGGCAGATACGCAGTATTTT.

Remarks on this clonotype: No conserved phenylalanine or tryptophan ends this CDR3, so it is likely a read error. This rearrangement joins TRBV5-1 to TRBJ2-1, with D maybe TRBD2 (6 bases). Germline-derived CDR1 and CDR2 are SGHRS and YFSETQ. V was shortened by 7 bases and J by 0 bases, with 11 bases between the two germline ends. The CDR3 is 14 amino acids. CDR3 loop: CASGASDSYNEQFY. Here the CDR3 DNA reads TGCGCCAGCGGGGCTAGCGACTCCTACAATGAGCAGTTCTAC.

This clonotype was counted many times. V and J are TRBV10-3 and TRBJ2-1, with unresolved D. The germline V gene encodes CDR1 ENHRY and CDR2 SYGVKD. The CDR3 covers 12 residues. V was clipped by 3 bases and J by 7 bases, with 7 bases between them. CDR3 sequence reads: CAISDFNNEQFF. CDR3 in DNA: TGTGCCATCAGTGATTTCAATAATGAGCAGTTCTTC.

This clonotype was detected many times. The chain uses TRBV10-3 and TRBJ2-7; the D gene is possibly TRBD1 (6 bases). Germline CDR1 reads ENHRY; CDR2 reads SYGVKD. The V end was cut by 2 bases, the J end by 3 bases, with 14 bases between. The CDR3 covers 15 residues. CDR3 loop: CAISEGPTGGYEQYF. The CDR3 DNA reads TGTGCCATCAGTGAGGGGCCGACAGGCGGCTACGAGCAGTACTTC.

This clonotype occurred many times. This chain links TRBV28 with TRBJ2-2; 7 bases fit TRBD1. The CDR3 spans 16 residues. V lost 6 bases and J lost 7; bases outside the gene matches: 14. Germline V gene lookup returns CDR1 MDHEN and CDR2 SYDVKM. CDR3 in amino acids: CASSQQGPPMDGELFF. The DNA for the CDR3 is TGTGCCAGCAGCCAACAGGGGCCGCCGATGGACGGGGAGCTGTTTTTT.

This clonotype was picked up many times. The chain uses TRBV7-9 and TRBJ1-6, with a possible D match to TRBD1 (6 bases). CDR1 SEHNR and CDR2 FQNEAQ come from the germline V gene (reference sequence). This CDR3 region has 17 residues. The V end was cut by 3 bases, the J end by 8 bases, with 20 bases between. The CDR3 DNA reads as TGTGCCAGCAGCTTCGGTACAGGGTCGGGTTTTGATTCACCCCTCCACTTT. This codes for CASSFGTGSGFDSPLHF.

This clonotype was seen ten or more times. The chain couples TRBV6-2 or TRBV6-3 to TRBJ2-7; possibly TRBD1 for D (6 bases). The CDR3 extends over 12 amino acids. Per the germline V gene, CDR1 is MNHEY and CDR2 is SVGEGT. The V end lost 5 bases, the J end lost 5 bases, and 10 bases lay between the germline ends. The CDR3 nucleotides read TGTGCCAGCAGTCCCACAGGGAACGAGCAGTACTTC. This encodes CASSPTGNEQYF.